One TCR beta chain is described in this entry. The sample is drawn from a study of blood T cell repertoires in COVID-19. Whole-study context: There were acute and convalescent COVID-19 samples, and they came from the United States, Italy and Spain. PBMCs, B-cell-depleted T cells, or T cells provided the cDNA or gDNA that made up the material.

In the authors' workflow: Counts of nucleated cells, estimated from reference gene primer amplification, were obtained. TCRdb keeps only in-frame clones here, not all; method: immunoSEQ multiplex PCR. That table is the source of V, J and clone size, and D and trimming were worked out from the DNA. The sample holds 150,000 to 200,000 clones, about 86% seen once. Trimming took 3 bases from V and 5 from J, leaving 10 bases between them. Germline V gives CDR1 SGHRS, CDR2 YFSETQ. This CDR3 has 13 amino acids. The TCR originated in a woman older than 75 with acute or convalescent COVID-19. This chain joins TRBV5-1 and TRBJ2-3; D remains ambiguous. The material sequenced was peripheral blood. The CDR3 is CASSSEYGDTQYF. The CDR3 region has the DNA TGCGCCAGCAGCTCTGAGTATGGAGATACGCAGTATTTT.